These 7 T cell receptor beta chains share one sample of origin, sequenced in a study of response to subunit inactivated influenza vaccine. MiXCR was run by TCRdb on the RT-PCR reads, yielding one entry per CDR3 protein. The sample records 500,000 or so distinct CDR3 sequences, approximately 15% being singletons. The sample consisted of CD4+ T cells sorted from PBMCs, taken roughly 24 months after vaccination. The receptors shown here come from a man aged 50 to 69 who received an inactivated influenza vaccine.

This clonotype was detected only a few times. This sequence joins TRBV7-3 and TRBJ2-2; TRBD2 aligns across 8 bases. Looked up from germline, CDR1 is SGHTA and CDR2 is FQGTGA. J gave up 6 bases and V 5 bases, and 5 bases lay outside the gene matches. The CDR3 runs 14 residues. The CDR3 DNA reads as TGTGCCAGCAGCGACGGACTAGCCGCCGGGGAGCTGTTTTTT. Its protein is CASSDGLAAGELFF.

The V gene is TRBV5-1, the J gene TRBJ2-7; 9 nucleotides align to TRBD1. This CDR3 contains 15 residues. Losses at the gene ends were 0 bases for V and 6 bases for J; bases not matched to a gene: 7. CDR1 is SGHRS and CDR2 is YFSETQ in the germline V gene. CDR3 protein: CASSLGGTGLFEQYF. The CDR3 DNA is TGCGCCAGCAGCTTGGGAGGGACAGGGCTCTTCGAGCAGTACTTC.

V and J are TRBV12-3 or TRBV12-4 and TRBJ1-6; D gene uncertain. The CDR3 is 16 amino acids. V gave up 6 bases and J gave up 7 bases, with 19 bases separating them. The CDR3 is CASRSSLDGQNSPLHF. The CDR3 bases are TGTGCCAGCAGATCCTCCCTCGATGGGCAGAATTCACCCCTCCACTTT.

This clonotype was counted between two and nine times. The V call is TRBV14, the J call TRBJ2-5; D call uncertain. V was clipped by 3 bases and J by 5 bases, with 13 bases between them. CDR3 length: 14 residues. Germline values: CDR1 SGHDN, CDR2 FVKESK. The CDR3 DNA is TGTGCCAGCAGCCAGCATCTTGGTCGGGAGACCCAGTACTTC. This encodes CASSQHLGRETQYF. The full variable domain, completed using reference TRBV14 and TRBJ2-5, is EAGVTQFPSHSVIEKGQTVTLRCDPISGHDNLYWYRRVMGKEIKFLLHFVKESKQDESGMPNNRFLAERTGGTYSTLKVQPAELEDSGVYFCASSQHLGRETQYFGPGTRLLVL.

V gene TRBV4-3 combines with J gene TRBJ1-1, with a possible D match to TRBD1 (6 bases). CDR3 length: 15 amino acids. The ends were cut back, 1 base at V and 4 bases at J, with 13 bases in the middle. Germline lookup yields CDR1 LGHNA and CDR2 YSLEER. The DNA of the CDR3 is TGCGCCAGCAGCCAAGTATCGGGGGCTCGCACTGAAGCTTTCTTT. Protein sequence: CASSQVSGARTEAFF.

The rearrangement joins TRBV28 to TRBJ2-7; 9 nucleotides match TRBD1. Germline CDR1 MDHEN, CDR2 SYDVKM. The CDR3 runs to 14 residues. V shed 2 bases and J 7 bases; nucleotides not matched to a gene: 6. CDR3 residues: CASSLRRTGEEQYF. The DNA for the CDR3 is TGTGCCAGCAGTTTAAGGAGGACAGGGGAAGAGCAGTACTTC.

This clonotype was detected a few times. CDR3 amino acids: CASSFSGVKAFF. The CDR3 region has the DNA TGTGCCAGCAGCTTTTCAGGGGTGAAGGCTTTCTTT. The rearrangement links TRBV7-9 to TRBJ1-1; TRBD1 is a possible D gene (6 bases). This CDR3 contains 12 residues. V was shortened by 3 bases and J by 11 bases, with 13 bases between the two germline ends. CDR1 is SEHNR and CDR2 is FQNEAQ in the germline V gene (reference sequence). Filled out from reference TRBV7-9 and TRBJ1-1, the complete variable domain reads DTGVSQNPRHKITKRGQNVTFRCDPISEHNRLYWYRQTLGQGPEFLTYFQNEAQLEKSRLLSDRFSAERPKGSFSTLEIQRTEQGDSAMYLCASSFSGVKAFFGQGTRLTVV.